Following are 27 T cell receptor beta chains from one sample sequenced in a study of graft-versus-host responses after intestinal transplantation. The data were produced by immunoSEQ multiplex PCR, yet TCRdb's version contains in-frame clones alone and is incomplete. Of some 41,000 clones listed, more than 80% were seen once; the top ten hold 2% to 2.5%. This sample comprised PBMCs, obtained approximately 300 days after intestinal transplant. The receptors derive from a human patient who received an intestinal transplant, so some T cells may come from the graft donor.

This chain connects TRBV10-2 to TRBJ2-5, with unresolved D. Per the germline V gene, CDR1 is WSHSY and CDR2 is SAAADI. CDR3 length equals 13 residues. Deletions cut 8 bases from V and 4 bases from J, with 14 bases between. The CDR3 DNA sequence: TGCGCCAGCGGACCCCCCACGGGAGAGACCCAGTACTTC. This gives the protein CASGPPTGETQYF.

The V call is TRBV7-3, the J call TRBJ2-1; TRBD2 agrees at 10 bases. Looked up from germline, CDR1 is SGHTA and CDR2 is FQGTGA. Trimming removed 5 bases from V and 0 bases from J; junction bases left unmatched: 16. This CDR3 contains 20 residues. DNA of the CDR3: TGTGCCAGCAGCCAACTGACGGACGCGGGACTAGCGAGCTCCTACAATGAGCAGTTCTTC. Its protein product is CASSQLTDAGLASSYNEQFF.

V usage is TRBV6-4 and J usage is TRBJ2-1; 9 bases are shared with TRBD2. CDR1 is MRHNA and CDR2 is SNTAGT in the germline V gene. The CDR3 extends over 14 amino acids. The ends lost 9 bases at V and 4 bases at J; junction bases unmatched: 7. In DNA, the CDR3 is TGTGCCAGGGGAGAGCGGGGGGTTTACAATGAGCAGTTCTTC. This sequence encodes CARGERGVYNEQFF.

V gene TRBV28 combines with J gene TRBJ2-1; the match to TRBD2 covers 7 bases. The germline CDR1 and CDR2 sequences are MDHEN and SYDVKM. Trimming at V came to 3 bases and at J to 5 bases, leaving 4 bases not matched to a gene. CDR3 length equals 14 residues. The CDR3 region has the DNA TGTGCCAGCAGTTTCGGACTAGTCAACAATGAGCAGTTCTTC. It translates to CASSFGLVNNEQFF. Full variable domain (missing parts from reference TRBV28 and TRBJ2-1): DVKVTQSSRYLVKRTGEKVFLECVQDMDHENMFWYRQDPGLGLRLIYFSYDVKMKEKGDIPEGYSVSREKKERFSLILESASTNQTSMYLCASSFGLVNNEQFFGPGTRLTVL.

This clone was counted only a few times. The rearrangement joins TRBV6-1 to TRBJ2-7, with D uncertain. V was trimmed by 2 bases and J by 2 bases, leaving 13 bases between them. The CDR3 contains 15 residues. Germline V gives CDR1 MNHNS, CDR2 SASEGT. Here the CDR3 DNA reads TGTGCCAGCAGTGAATACGGGTTTAGTCCCTACGAGCAGTACTTC. Its translation: CASSEYGFSPYEQYF.

On this clone: The same CDR3 arises from other DNA sequences in this sample as well. The gene calls are TRBV21-1 and TRBJ1-3; the D call in the table, TRBD1, was not verified against the DNA. TRBV21-1 is a known pseudogene. The CDR3 has 24 residues. The CDR3 spells CASSTQKLGSAGQGAPSSGNTIYF. Written as DNA, the CDR3 is TGTGCCAGCAGCACACAAAAACTAGGGAGCGCGGGACAGGGGGCCCCAAGCTCTGGAAACACCATATATTTT.

This clone was picked up a small number of times. V is TRBV6-6 and J is TRBJ1-3; no clear D. This CDR3 spans 15 amino acids. The germline gives CDR1 MNHNY, CDR2 SVGAGI (reference sequence). The V end was cut by 0 bases, the J end by 0 bases, with 6 bases between. The CDR3, as DNA: TGTGCCAGCAGTTACTCTGACCTCTCTGGAAACACCATATATTTT. Its translation is CASSYSDLSGNTIYF.

This chain connects TRBV30 to TRBJ1-1; TRBD1 agrees at 8 bases. The CDR3 loop spans 15 amino acids. Trimming removed 2 bases from V and 2 bases from J; junction bases left unmatched: 7. CDR1 and CDR2 from the germline V gene are GTSNPN and SVGIG (reference sequence). This CDR3 reads CAWSRQGLENTEAFF. CDR3 coding DNA: TGTGCCTGGAGTCGACAGGGGCTGGAAAACACTGAAGCTTTCTTT.

CDR3: CASSIAGWETQYF. As DNA, the CDR3 is TGTGCCAGTAGTATCGCAGGGTGGGAGACCCAGTACTTC. V and J are TRBV19 and TRBJ2-5; tentative D call: TRBD1 (5 bases). Trimming stripped 3 bases from V and 5 bases from J, with 10 bases between. Per germline, CDR1 LNHDA and CDR2 SQIVND (reference sequence). CDR3 length equals 13 residues.

The CDR3 bases are TGCGCCAGCAGTGATGTGGGGTCCTCATCCTACGAGCAGTACTTC. Protein product: CASSDVGSSSYEQYF. V is TRBV10-2 and J is TRBJ2-7; D remains ambiguous. This CDR3 contains 15 residues. Trimming shortened V by 3 bases and J by 1 base, and 13 bases separated the two germline ends. In germline, CDR1 is WSHSY, CDR2 SAAADI.

The chain links TRBV7-9 to TRBJ2-5; possibly TRBD2 for D (5 bases). Germline V gene lookup returns CDR1 SEHNR and CDR2 FQNEAQ (reference sequence). V lost 4 bases to trimming and J lost 6 bases, with 15 bases between them. This CDR3 has 14 residues. This CDR3 reads CASSSWTEGKTQYF. Here the CDR3 DNA reads TGTGCCAGCAGCTCCTGGACTGAAGGGAAGACCCAGTACTTC. Full variable domain (rest looked up from reference TRBV7-9 and TRBJ2-5): DTGVSQNPRHKITKRGQNVTFRCDPISEHNRLYWYRQTLGQGPEFLTYFQNEAQLEKSRLLSDRFSAERPKGSFSTLEIQRTEQGDSAMYLCASSSWTEGKTQYFGPGTRLLVL.

The rearrangement uses TRBV28 and TRBJ2-7; D is ambiguous. Germline V gene sequence: CDR1 MDHEN, CDR2 SYDVKM. The CDR3 is made up of 13 amino acids. V lost 2 bases and J lost 5, with 10 bases in between. CDR3 bases: TGTGCCAGCAGTTTAGAACTGGCAGACGAGCAGTACTTC. Translation gives CASSLELADEQYF.

V and J are TRBV6-6 and TRBJ2-7; 10 bases agree with TRBD1. Trimming took 0 bases from V and 5 from J; bases not matched to a gene: 4. The CDR3 loop spans 15 amino acids. In germline, CDR1 is MNHNY, CDR2 SVGAGI (reference sequence). The CDR3 sequence: CASSYSRQGADEQYF. Here the CDR3 DNA reads TGTGCCAGCAGTTACTCGAGACAGGGGGCCGACGAGCAGTACTTC.

With respect to this clone: At one end, the junction sequence differs from germline, possibly due to a read error. V usage is TRBV29-1 and J usage is TRBJ2-5, with no clear D. Germline-derived CDR1 and CDR2 are SQVTM and ANQGSEA. This CDR3 is 12 amino acids long. The CDR3 nucleotides are TGCAGCGCTGAATCCCTATTGGAGACCCAGTACTTC. Its protein is CSAESLLETQYF.

The chain joins TRBV28 to TRBJ1-4; D uncertain. The CDR3 runs 12 residues. Germline V gene data show CDR1 as MDHEN and CDR2 as SYDVKM. Trimming removed 7 bases at V and 5 bases at J, with 8 bases between. CDR3 bases: TGTGCCAGCAACATTGCAAATGAAAAACTGTTTTTT. Translation: CASNIANEKLFF.

This clone was detected only a few times. The J gene is TRBJ1-1, the V gene TRBV28, with 7 bases matching TRBD1. Per the germline V gene, CDR1 is MDHEN and CDR2 is SYDVKM. Trimming removed 3 bases from V and 8 bases from J; junction bases left unmatched: 6. The CDR3 covers 13 residues. The CDR3 DNA reads as TGTGCCAGCAGTTTGGCGACAGGGCAAGAAGCTTTCTTT. Amino acids: CASSLATGQEAFF. Variable domain in full (rest from reference TRBV28 and TRBJ1-1): DVKVTQSSRYLVKRTGEKVFLECVQDMDHENMFWYRQDPGLGLRLIYFSYDVKMKEKGDIPEGYSVSREKKERFSLILESASTNQTSMYLCASSLATGQEAFFGQGTRLTVV.

This chain uses TRBV13 with TRBJ2-1, with 9 bases lining up with TRBD2. From germline, CDR1 is PRHDT and CDR2 FYEKMQ (reference sequence). This CDR3 has 18 residues. With V trimmed by 1 base and J by 8 bases, 15 bases remained unmatched. The CDR3 sequence is CASSLASLPRGGRDEQFF. CDR3 DNA: TGTGCCAGCAGCTTAGCGTCCCTCCCGCGGGGGGGCCGAGATGAGCAGTTCTTC.

V usage is TRBV2 and J usage is TRBJ2-1; the D gene is possibly TRBD2 (6 bases). Per germline, CDR1 SNHLY and CDR2 FYNNEI. The V end was cut by 3 bases, the J end by 6 bases, with 6 bases between. This CDR3 region has 12 residues. Here the CDR3 DNA reads TGTGCCAGCAGTGACGGGGGCAATGAGCAGTTCTTC. The encoded protein is CASSDGGNEQFF.

Only one count was recorded for this clone. The chain combines TRBV11-2 with TRBJ2-7; possibly TRBD2 for D (6 bases). The CDR3 contains 14 residues. Germline CDR1 reads SGHAT; CDR2 reads FQNNGV. V lost 5 bases and J 2 bases, leaving 13 bases between the germline ends. The DNA for the CDR3 is TGTGCCAGCAGCAAGGACGGGGGAGCCTACGAGCAGTACTTC. It translates to CASSKDGGAYEQYF.

The chain joins TRBV6-4 to TRBJ1-1; 10 nucleotides align to TRBD1. Per germline, CDR1 MRHNA and CDR2 SNTAGT. Trimming cost V 5 bases and J 4 bases; bases outside gene matches: 10. This CDR3 is 16 amino acids long. CDR3 sequence: CASSSPPDRGSTEAFF. The CDR3 DNA reads as TGTGCCAGCAGTTCTCCCCCGGACAGGGGGAGCACTGAAGCTTTCTTT.

J is TRBJ2-5 and V is TRBV5-1, with D perhaps TRBD2 (6 bases). CDR3 length: 14 amino acids. Germline CDR1 SGHRS, CDR2 YFSETQ. The germline V and J ends were trimmed by 3 bases and 3 bases, with 12 bases remaining between them. The CDR3 DNA reads TGCGCCAGCAGCTCTGGCGGGGTAGAAGAGACCCAGTACTTC. Its protein product is CASSSGGVEETQYF.

This clone was seen only once. The chain combines TRBV10-2 with TRBJ2-1; 12 bases fit TRBD1. CDR1 is WSHSY, CDR2 SAAADI, per germline. The CDR3 is made up of 18 amino acids. The V and J ends lost 7 bases and 2 bases, in that order; junction bases with no gene match: 12. In DNA, the CDR3 is TGCGCCAGCATTTTACCGGGACAGGGGGCATCGGCCTACAATGAGCAGTTCTTC. This codes for CASILPGQGASAYNEQFF.

The J gene is TRBJ2-3, the V gene TRBV6-1; D ambiguous. V was cut by 2 bases and J by 2 bases, with 11 bases left in between. The CDR3 is 15 amino acids. Germline V CDR1 and CDR2: MNHNS, SASEGT. CDR3 sequence reads: CASSEIDTVTDTQYF. For the CDR3, the DNA is TGTGCCAGCAGTGAAATCGACACAGTCACAGATACGCAGTATTTT.

The genes are TRBV11-1 and TRBJ1-1; 8 bases agree with TRBD1. Germline CDR1 and CDR2: SGHAT and FQDESV (reference sequence). The V segment lost 1 base and the J segment 5 bases; nucleotides outside the gene matches: 3. The CDR3 is 14 amino acids. CDR3 DNA sequence: TGTGCCAGCAGCTTAGGGACAGGGCGTACTGAAGCTTTCTTT. This codes for CASSLGTGRTEAFF.

The chain couples TRBV28 to TRBJ2-7; TRBD2 agrees at 10 bases. The CDR3 length is 13 residues. The germline gives CDR1 MDHEN, CDR2 SYDVKM. Losses at the gene ends were 3 bases for V and 13 bases for J; bases not matched to a gene: 9. The CDR3 region is CASSFPGGLAEYF. For the CDR3, the DNA is TGTGCCAGCAGTTTCCCCGGTGGACTAGCGGAATACTTC.

The gene calls are TRBV5-4 and TRBJ2-7; 7 nucleotides line up with TRBD1. The CDR3 spans 14 residues. CDR1 is SGHNT, CDR2 YYREEE, per germline (reference sequence). Trimming took 5 bases from V and 1 from J; bases not matched to a gene: 6. CDR3 amino acids: CASSPGTASYEQYF. The CDR3 nucleotides read TGTGCCAGCAGTCCCGGGACAGCATCCTACGAGCAGTACTTC.

The chain recombines TRBV6-4 with TRBJ1-6; 9 positions agree with TRBD1. There are 19 residues in the CDR3. The J segment lost 7 bases and the V segment lost 0 bases, leaving 13 bases of the junction unmatched. The germline V gene encodes CDR1 MRHNA and CDR2 SNTAGT. CDR3 bases: TGTGCCAGCAGTGACTCGTACCCGCATCCGGACAGGGGAAATTCACCCCTCCACTTT. Protein sequence: CASSDSYPHPDRGNSPLHF.